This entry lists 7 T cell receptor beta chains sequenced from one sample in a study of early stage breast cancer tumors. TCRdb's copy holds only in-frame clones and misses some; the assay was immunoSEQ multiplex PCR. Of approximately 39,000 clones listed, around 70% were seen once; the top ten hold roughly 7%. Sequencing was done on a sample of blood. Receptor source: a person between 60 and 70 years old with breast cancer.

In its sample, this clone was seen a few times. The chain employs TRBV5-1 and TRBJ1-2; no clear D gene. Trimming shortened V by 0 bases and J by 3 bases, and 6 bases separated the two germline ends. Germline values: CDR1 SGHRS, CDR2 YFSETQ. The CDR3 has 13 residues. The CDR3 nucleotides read TGCGCCAGCAGCTTGGACAATTACTATGGCTACACCTTC. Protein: CASSLDNYYGYTF.

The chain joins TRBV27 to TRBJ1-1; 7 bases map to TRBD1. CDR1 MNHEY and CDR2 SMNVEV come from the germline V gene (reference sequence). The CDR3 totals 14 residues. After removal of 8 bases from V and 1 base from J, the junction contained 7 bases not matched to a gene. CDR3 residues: CASVPGTANTEAFF. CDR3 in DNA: TGTGCCAGCGTACCCGGGACAGCGAACACTGAAGCTTTCTTT.

CDR3 sequence (DNA): TGTGCCAGCAGCTCTGGAATGGAGGAAGGCTACACCTTC. Protein product: CASSSGMEEGYTF. The chain couples TRBV5-5 to TRBJ1-2; D gene unclear. V gave up 3 bases and J gave up 8 bases, with 14 bases separating them. Germline V gene data show CDR1 as SGHKS and CDR2 as YYEKEE (reference sequence). The CDR3 length is 13 residues.

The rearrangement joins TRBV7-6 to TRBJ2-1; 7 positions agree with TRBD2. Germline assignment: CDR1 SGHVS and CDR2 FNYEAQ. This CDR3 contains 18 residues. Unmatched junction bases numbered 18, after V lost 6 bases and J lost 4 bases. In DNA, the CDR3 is TGTGCCAGCAGACCTAACCCGTCGACTAGCCTCGCGTACAATGAGCAGTTCTTC. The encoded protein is CASRPNPSTSLAYNEQFF. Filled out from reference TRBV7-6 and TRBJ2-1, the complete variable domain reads GAGVSQSPRYKVTKRGQDVALRCDPISGHVSLYWYRQALGQGPEFLTYFNYEAQQDKSGLPNDRFSAERPEGSISTLTIQRTEQRDSAMYRCASRPNPSTSLAYNEQFFGPGTRLTVL.

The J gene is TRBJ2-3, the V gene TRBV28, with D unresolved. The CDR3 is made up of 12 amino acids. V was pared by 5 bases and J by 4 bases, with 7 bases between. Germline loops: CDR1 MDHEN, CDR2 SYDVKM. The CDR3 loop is CASSPYADTQYF. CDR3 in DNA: TGTGCCAGCAGTCCCTATGCAGATACGCAGTATTTT.

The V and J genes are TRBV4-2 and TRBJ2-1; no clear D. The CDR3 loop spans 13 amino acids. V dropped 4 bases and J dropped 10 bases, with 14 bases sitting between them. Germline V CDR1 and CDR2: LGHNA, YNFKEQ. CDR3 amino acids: CASSLTTEREQFF. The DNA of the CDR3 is TGTGCCAGCAGCCTCACGACTGAGCGCGAGCAGTTCTTC.

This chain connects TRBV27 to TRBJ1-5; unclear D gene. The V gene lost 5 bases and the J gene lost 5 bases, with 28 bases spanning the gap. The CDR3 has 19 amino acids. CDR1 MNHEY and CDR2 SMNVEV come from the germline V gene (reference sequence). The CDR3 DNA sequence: TGTGCCAGCAGTCCCTCGAGTAAGGTCTTGGAGGGAAGATATCAGCCCCAGCATTTT. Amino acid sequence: CASSPSSKVLEGRYQPQHF.